A single sample is the source of the 9 T cell receptor beta chains below, sequenced in a study of monozygotic twins with inflammatory bowel disease. Reprocessing the 5' RACE reads, TCRdb reports a single entry for every CDR3 protein and omits DNA. This sample carries about 380,000 distinct CDR3 sequences, with 2.5% to 3% going to the ten biggest clones. Sequenced material: blood. The receptors were sampled from a human donor with ulcerative colitis or Crohn's disease, or a healthy co-twin of an affected twin (not recorded which).

The chain is built from TRBV20-1 and TRBJ1-1. The CDR3 length is 15 residues. Per germline, CDR1 DFQATT and CDR2 SNEGSKA (reference sequence). CDR3 amino acids: CSARVAGVMNTEAFF.

V usage is TRBV5-4 and J usage is TRBJ1-4; TCRdb names TRBD1, which stays unverified in the absence of DNA. The germline V gene encodes CDR1 SGHNT and CDR2 YYREEE (reference sequence). CDR3 size: 15 residues. This CDR3 is CASSITGGVNEKLFF.

The V and J genes are TRBV5-1 and TRBJ2-5; the TRBD1 assignment by TCRdb is unverifiable without DNA. Germline V CDR1 and CDR2: SGHRS, YFSETQ. The CDR3 has 13 amino acids. The CDR3 sequence: CASSGTRQETQYF. The full variable domain, rest sourced from reference TRBV5-1 and TRBJ2-5, is KAGVTQTPRYLIKTRGQQVTLSCSPISGHRSVSWYQQTPGQGLQFLFEYFSETQRNKGNFPGRFSGRQFSNSRSEMNVSTLELGDSALYLCASSGTRQETQYFGPGTRLLVL.

This chain joins TRBV5-1 and TRBJ2-7. Germline V CDR1 and CDR2: SGHRS, YFSETQ. This CDR3 has 14 residues. The CDR3: CASSSMTNSYEQYF.

The V gene is TRBV29-1, the J gene TRBJ2-1; TCRdb proposes TRBD2, but this gene call is untestable without DNA. This CDR3 has 12 amino acids. Germline CDR1 reads SQVTM; CDR2 reads ANQGSEA. This CDR3 is CSVEGGGTEQFF.

The chain joins TRBV5-1 to TRBJ2-7; the D gene TCRdb calls, TRBD1, cannot be checked with no DNA. This CDR3 is built from 17 residues. Germline lookup yields CDR1 SGHRS and CDR2 YFSETQ. The CDR3: CASSSTTGTGISYEQYF.

The V call is TRBV5-1, the J call TRBJ2-5; TCRdb proposes TRBD1, but this gene call is untestable without DNA. CDR1 is SGHRS, CDR2 YFSETQ, per germline. The CDR3 sequence is 14 residues long. The CDR3 sequence: CASSLTTGEETQYF.

J is TRBJ1-1 and V is TRBV6-2 or TRBV6-3; the TCRdb D gene call, TRBD1, has no DNA to confirm it. CDR1 is MNHEY and CDR2 is SVGEGT in the germline V gene. The CDR3 totals 16 residues. CDR3 loop: CASTTRQGSVNTEAFF.

This chain connects TRBV7-3 to TRBJ2-1; without DNA, the TCRdb call of TRBD1 cannot be checked. The CDR3 sequence is 16 residues long. Germline CDR1 reads SGHTA; CDR2 reads FQGTGA. The CDR3 sequence is CASSLAPLSSYNEQFF.